The clone carrying this T cell receptor beta chain has just one count. There are 14 residues in the CDR3. With 6 bases clipped from V and 3 bases from J, the junction kept 4 bases outside the gene matches. Looked up from germline, CDR1 is SEHNR and CDR2 is FQNEAQ (reference sequence). The time point: newly diagnosed GD, antithyroid drugs for less than 3 months. Extracted RNA from PBMCs served as the source of the TCR library. Library construction for TCR beta used iRepertoire HTBI primers and Arm-PCR of CDR3 regions. TCRdb independently ran MiXCR on the multiplex PCR reads; one entry per CDR3 protein. The repertoire includes fewer than 650,000 distinct CDR3 sequences, about 15% of them detected once, and around 12% sits in the top ten. This sample stems from a study of regulatory T cells in long-lasting Graves disease. These data were also reused for a study on T cells in Graves' hyperthyroidism and ophthalmopathy.

This TCR derives from a man aged 18 to 30 with Graves disease. This chain joins TRBV7-9 and TRBJ2-3; TRBD2 agrees at 9 bases. The specimen was peripheral blood mononuclear cells (PBMCs), collected at new diagnosis, from a patient treated with antithyroid drugs. CDR3 amino acids: CASRPRGGTDTQYF. The CDR3 nucleotides read TGTGCCAGCAGGCCGCGGGGGGGGACAGATACGCAGTATTTT. Using reference TRBV7-9 and TRBJ2-3 for the parts outside the CDR3, the full variable domain is DTGVSQNPRHKITKRGQNVTFRCDPISEHNRLYWYRQTLGQGPEFLTYFQNEAQLEKSRLLSDRFSAERPKGSFSTLEIQRTEQGDSAMYLCASRPRGGTDTQYFGPGTRLTVL.